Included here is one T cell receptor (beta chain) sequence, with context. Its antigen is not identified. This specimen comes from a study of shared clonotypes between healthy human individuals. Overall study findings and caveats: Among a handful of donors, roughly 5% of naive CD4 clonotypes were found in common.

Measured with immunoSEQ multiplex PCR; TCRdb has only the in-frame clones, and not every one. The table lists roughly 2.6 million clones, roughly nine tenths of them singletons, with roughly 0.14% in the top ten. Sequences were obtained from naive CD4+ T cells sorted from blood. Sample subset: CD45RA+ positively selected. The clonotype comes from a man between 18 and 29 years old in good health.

Here the CDR3 DNA reads TGTGCCAGTATGTTCTCACCCAATCAGCCCCAGCATTTT. Translating it yields CASMFSPNQPQHF. The chain has TRBV19 and TRBJ1-5; the D is unclear. Per germline, CDR1 LNHDA and CDR2 SQIVND (reference sequence). The CDR3 consists of 13 residues. V lost 7 bases and J lost 3, with 10 bases in between.